This TCR beta chain was captured in a study of PD-1 blockade in classical Hodgkin lymphoma. Findings and caveats of the study: Reports described newly diagnosed patients as having lower baseline TCR diversity than healthy donors. CD4+ TCR diversity rose significantly by C4D1, and CD8+ TCR diversity did not.

The CDR3 has 14 residues. Germline V gene sequence: CDR1 LGHNA, CDR2 YSLEER. V gave up 4 bases and J gave up 6 bases, with 12 bases separating them. Noted time point: cycle 4 day 1 (C4D1), after around six weeks of nivolumab. After autologous stem cell transplantation all patients relapsed, and prior brentuximab vedotin exposure differed between cohorts. It was by magnetic negative selection that CD4+ T cells were purified from thawed PBMCs. Each best response was a complete response, a partial response or progressive disease. This clone was picked up one time. Its specificity is unknown. Sequencing was performed with immunoSEQ multiplex PCR; in TCRdb, only in-frame clones are kept and a portion is missing. The sample holds 25,000 to 35,000 clones, around 84% seen once.

The sample in question was CD4+ T cells from blood, obtained before the fourth cycle of nivolumab. The chain employs TRBV4-3 and TRBJ1-4, with D possibly being TRBD1 (6 bases). The sequence was obtained from a human donor with classical Hodgkin lymphoma. The CDR3 DNA sequence: TGCGCCAGCAGCCCGGGGGGGACATATGAAAAACTGTTTTTT. This encodes CASSPGGTYEKLFF.